The 30 T cell receptor beta chains below come from one sample, sequenced in a study of OX40 agonist ivuxolimab in advanced cancers. Libraries were prepared by immunoSEQ multiplex PCR; TCRdb keeps only in-frame clonotypes and omits some of them. The profile shows 40,000 or so clones, 85% to 90% of them singletons. Here the sequenced sample was CD4+ or CD8+ T cells sorted from blood, taken in a trial of the OX40 agonist ivuxolimab. These receptors originate from an adult with an advanced solid tumor such as melanoma, head and neck, liver or kidney cancer.

The V call is TRBV30, the J call TRBJ2-7, with 15 nucleotides matching TRBD2. The germline gives CDR1 GTSNPN, CDR2 SVGIG (reference sequence). The CDR3 is 18 residues long. V shed 4 bases and J 2 bases; nucleotides not matched to a gene: 12. The CDR3 loop reads CAWMGGLAGGMGPYEQYF. The CDR3 nucleotides are TGTGCCTGGATGGGGGGACTAGCGGGAGGTATGGGCCCCTACGAGCAGTACTTC.

This clone has just a few counts. This chain links TRBV6-1 with TRBJ1-1; the match to TRBD1 covers 11 bases. The CDR3 sequence is 12 residues long. V shed 8 bases and J 5 bases; nucleotides not matched to a gene: 1. The germline CDR1 and CDR2 sequences are MNHNS and SASEGT. CDR3 amino acids: CASGTGGTEAFF. The CDR3 DNA reads as TGTGCCAGCGGGACAGGGGGTACTGAAGCTTTCTTT.

There are a few counts of this clone. The V and J genes are TRBV19 and TRBJ2-3; no firm D call. Germline lookup yields CDR1 LNHDA and CDR2 SQIVND (reference sequence). The V gene lost 4 bases and the J gene lost 3 bases, with 11 bases spanning the gap. This CDR3 has 14 residues. Written as DNA, the CDR3 is TGTGCCAGTAGTACCCGGGTGGGGACAGATACGCAGTATTTT. Its protein product is CASSTRVGTDTQYF.

This chain uses TRBV29-1 with TRBJ1-2; D is unclear. The CDR3 has 12 residues. CDR1 SQVTM and CDR2 ANQGSEA come from the germline V gene. V lost 2 bases and J lost 8, with 12 bases in between. Here the CDR3 reads CSVESQVVGYTF. The CDR3 DNA follows: TGCAGCGTTGAAAGCCAGGTGGTAGGCTACACCTTC.

V gene TRBV19 combines with J gene TRBJ2-1; D may be TRBD1 or TRBD2 (5 bases each). Trimming shortened V by 11 bases and J by 6 bases, and 11 bases separated the two germline ends. This CDR3 spans 11 amino acids. Germline assignment: CDR1 LNHDA and CDR2 SQIVND (reference sequence). In nucleotides, the CDR3 is TGTGCCGGGGGTACCCTCAATGAGCAGTTCTTC. This encodes CAGGTLNEQFF. Drawing the rest from reference TRBV19 and TRBJ2-1, the complete variable domain is DGGITQSPKYLFRKEGQNVTLSCEQNLNHDAMYWYRQDPGQGLRLIYYSQIVNDFQKGDIAEGYSVSREKKESFPLTVTSAQKNPTAFYLCAGGTLNEQFFGPGTRLTVL.

CDR3 sequence (DNA): TGTGCCAGCAGCGTGAATATTGAGCCAGGAGGGGAAAAACTGTTTTTT. Amino acid sequence: CASSVNIEPGGEKLFF. The chain combines TRBV7-9 with TRBJ1-4, with D unresolved. The V gene's germline CDR1 is SEHNR and CDR2 FQNEAQ (reference sequence). The CDR3 is made up of 16 amino acids. Trimming took off 5 bases at V and 8 bases at J, with 21 bases between the two ends. The variable domain in full, with the rest retrieved from reference TRBV7-9 and TRBJ1-4, is DTGVSQNPRHKITKRGQNVTFRCDPISEHNRLYWYRQTLGQGPEFLTYFQNEAQLEKSRLLSDRFSAERPKGSFSTLEIQRTEQGDSAMYLCASSVNIEPGGEKLFFGSGTQLSVL.

The rearrangement joins TRBV19 to TRBJ2-5; D might be TRBD1 (6 bases). The CDR3 extends over 14 amino acids. V lost 10 bases, J lost 1 base, and 16 bases lay in between. The germline V gene encodes CDR1 LNHDA and CDR2 SQIVND (reference sequence). Here the CDR3 reads CATAWTVRQETQYF. The DNA of the CDR3 is TGTGCCACCGCCTGGACAGTACGCCAAGAGACCCAGTACTTC.

The chain recombines TRBV5-1 with TRBJ2-7; 8 bases map to TRBD1. Trimming took 6 bases from V and 4 from J; bases not matched to a gene: 6. Per the germline V gene, CDR1 is SGHRS and CDR2 is YFSETQ. CDR3 size: 13 residues. CDR3 region: CASTGGSRYEQYF. DNA of the CDR3: TGCGCCAGCACAGGGGGCAGTCGTTACGAGCAGTACTTC.

The chain employs TRBV5-1 and TRBJ1-1; no reliable D call. CDR1 is SGHRS, CDR2 YFSETQ, per germline. The CDR3 is made up of 14 amino acids. V shed 1 base and J shed 1 base, with 8 bases lying between them. CDR3: CASSLSGPNTEAFF. CDR3 DNA: TGCGCCAGCAGCTTGAGCGGACCGAACACTGAAGCTTTCTTT.

The chain links TRBV18 to TRBJ1-1; 7 bases are a match to TRBD1. This CDR3 is 13 amino acids long. V lost 5 bases to trimming and J lost 7 bases; unmatched junction nucleotides: 7. Germline V gene data show CDR1 as KGHSH and CDR2 as LQKENI. CDR3 coding DNA: TGTGCCAGCTCATGGGACAGCTTAAGTGAAGCTTTCTTT. Its translation is CASSWDSLSEAFF.

This chain uses TRBV28 with TRBJ2-7, with D perhaps being TRBD1 or TRBD2 (5 bases each). The CDR3 is 15 residues long. The V end lost 3 bases, the J end lost 4 bases, and 16 bases lay between the germline ends. Per germline, CDR1 MDHEN and CDR2 SYDVKM. CDR3 nucleotides: TGTGCCAGCAGTTTCCCCCAGCTGGGGGTGTACGAGCAGTACTTC. It specifies CASSFPQLGVYEQYF.

This chain links TRBV7-6 with TRBJ1-6; no reliable D call. Trimming pared 5 bases from V and 0 bases from J, leaving 8 bases between. In germline, CDR1 is SGHVS, CDR2 FNYEAQ. This CDR3 contains 15 residues. CDR3 sequence reads: CASSIQSSYNSPLHF. The CDR3 DNA is TGTGCCAGCAGCATTCAAAGCTCCTATAATTCACCCCTCCACTTT.

This clone was detected only once. This sequence joins TRBV7-2 and TRBJ2-5, with 8 bases identical to TRBD2. This CDR3 contains 15 residues. Looked up from germline, CDR1 is SGHTA and CDR2 is FQGNSA. Trimming took 1 base from V and 5 from J; bases not matched to a gene: 6. CDR3 loop: CASSLVGGAGETQYF. CDR3 DNA: TGTGCCAGCAGCTTAGTCGGGGGGGCAGGGGAGACCCAGTACTTC.

V gene TRBV5-1 combines with J gene TRBJ2-3; possible D gene TRBD1, 6 bases. Trimming removed 4 bases at V and 3 bases at J, with 12 bases between. Germline V gene data show CDR1 as SGHRS and CDR2 as YFSETQ. The CDR3 is 14 residues long. CDR3 protein: CASSKYRETDTQYF. CDR3 nucleotide sequence: TGCGCCAGCAGCAAATACAGGGAGACAGATACGCAGTATTTT.

The CDR3 nucleotides read TGTGCCAGCAGCTTAGCCTTGGGACAGGGGAACACCGGGGAGCTGTTTTTT. It is translated as CASSLALGQGNTGELFF. The chain combines TRBV7-9 with TRBJ2-2; TRBD1 agrees at 9 bases. Germline CDR1 is SEHNR and CDR2 is FQNEAQ (reference sequence). The J segment lost 1 base and the V segment lost 0 bases, leaving 3 bases of the junction unmatched. The CDR3 loop spans 17 amino acids.

This sequence joins TRBV27 and TRBJ2-2, with 8 bases identical to TRBD2. The germline V gene encodes CDR1 MNHEY and CDR2 SMNVEV (reference sequence). The CDR3 runs to 17 residues. Losses at the gene ends were 1 base for V and 3 bases for J; bases not matched to a gene: 7. CDR3 protein: CASSLYWLAGYTGELFF. In DNA, the CDR3 is TGTGCCAGCAGTTTATATTGGTTAGCGGGATACACCGGGGAGCTGTTTTTT.

As for this clone: The junction does not match germline at one end; this may be a read error. This chain joins TRBV19 and TRBJ2-1; 11 positions agree with TRBD2. The CDR3 is 14 residues long. Germline CDR1 is LNHDA and CDR2 is SQIVND (reference sequence). The CDR3 region has the DNA TGTGCCAGTAATATAGCGGGGGGGAACAATGAGCAGTTCTTC. As protein: CASNIAGGNNEQFF.

The J gene is TRBJ2-3, the V gene TRBV15; 8 positions agree with TRBD2. CDR3 length: 16 residues. The V gene's germline CDR1 is LNHNV and CDR2 YYDKDF (reference sequence). The junction had 6 bases not matched to a gene; V was cut back by 0 bases and J by 4 bases. The CDR3 loop is CATSRDMRGVSDTQYF. The CDR3 DNA follows: TGTGCCACCAGCAGAGATATGCGGGGGGTCTCAGATACGCAGTATTTT.

Points on this clone: One junction end disagrees with the germline gene, perhaps due to a read error. The V and J genes are TRBV18 and TRBJ2-7; D gene unclear. CDR1 is KGHSH, CDR2 LQKENI, per germline. The CDR3 loop spans 15 amino acids. The CDR3 spells CASSPGAATSHEQYF. CDR3 DNA sequence: TGTGCCAGCTCACCAGGTGCCGCAACCTCCCACGAGCAGTACTTC.

CDR3 nucleotides: TGTGCCAGCAGTACAAATTCCCGGGACAGGGATCTCTACGAGCAGTACTTC. Translation gives CASSTNSRDRDLYEQYF. The chain has TRBV28 and TRBJ2-7; 9 positions agree with TRBD1. CDR3 length: 17 amino acids. CDR1 is MDHEN and CDR2 is SYDVKM in the germline V gene. J lost 3 bases, V lost 5 bases, and 14 bases had no gene match. Using reference TRBV28 and TRBJ2-7 for the parts outside the CDR3, the full variable domain is DVKVTQSSRYLVKRTGEKVFLECVQDMDHENMFWYRQDPGLGLRLIYFSYDVKMKEKGDIPEGYSVSREKKERFSLILESASTNQTSMYLCASSTNSRDRDLYEQYFGPGTRLTVT.

The chain uses TRBV2 and TRBJ2-1, with D possibly TRBD2 on 5 matching bases. The V gene's germline CDR1 is SNHLY and CDR2 FYNNEI. V lost 3 bases, J lost 2 bases, and 11 bases lay in between. This CDR3 contains 15 residues. DNA for the CDR3: TGTGCCAGCAGTGAGGGAGACGGCGCCTACAATGAGCAGTTCTTC. Translation gives CASSEGDGAYNEQFF.

The gene calls are TRBV10-3 and TRBJ2-7; D call uncertain. CDR1 ENHRY and CDR2 SYGVKD come from the germline V gene. The CDR3 totals 14 residues. V was shortened by 5 bases and J by 0 bases, with 11 bases between the two germline ends. CDR3 residues: CAISPSRPSYEQYF. DNA of the CDR3: TGTGCCATCAGTCCCAGCCGGCCCTCCTACGAGCAGTACTTC.

The chain carries TRBV10-3 and TRBJ1-1; 11 bases match TRBD1. This CDR3 region has 16 residues. The germline V gene encodes CDR1 ENHRY and CDR2 SYGVKD. Unmatched junction bases numbered 11, after V lost 3 bases and J lost 8 bases. DNA of the CDR3: TGTGCCATCAGTGACCACGGGGGACAGGGGGGACGGGAAGCTTTCTTT. It is translated as CAISDHGGQGGREAFF.

The chain combines TRBV7-9 with TRBJ2-7; no clear D. V was trimmed by 4 bases and J by 4 bases, leaving 8 bases between them. Germline V gives CDR1 SEHNR, CDR2 FQNEAQ (reference sequence). The CDR3 runs to 12 residues. The CDR3 DNA is TGTGCCAGCAGCTCTTCCCCGTACGAGCAGTACTTC. Translating gives CASSSSPYEQYF.

The chain joins TRBV4-1 to TRBJ2-7; D is unclear. Germline CDR1 is MGHRA and CDR2 is YSYEKL. V lost 0 bases to trimming and J lost 0 bases, with 9 bases between them. This CDR3 comprises 15 residues. The DNA for the CDR3 is TGCGCCAGCAGCCAAGAGGTAGGCAGCTCCTACGAGCAGTACTTC. Protein product: CASSQEVGSSYEQYF.

Sample share makes this clone medium-sized. The rearrangement joins TRBV4-1 to TRBJ2-1; 7 positions agree with TRBD2. This CDR3 is built from 15 residues. J gave up 3 bases and V 0 bases, and 2 bases lay outside the gene matches. Germline CDR1 MGHRA, CDR2 YSYEKL. The DNA of the CDR3 is TGCGCCAGCAGCCAAGAGGGACTACACTACAATGAGCAGTTCTTC. It is translated as CASSQEGLHYNEQFF.

The gene calls are TRBV4-2 and TRBJ2-2; D is unresolved. The CDR3 runs 12 residues. The V end was cut by 1 base, the J end by 6 bases, with 3 bases between. The germline V gene has CDR1 LGHNA and CDR2 YNFKEQ. CDR3 in amino acids: CASSQVAGELFF. CDR3 bases: TGTGCCAGCAGCCAAGTGGCCGGGGAGCTGTTTTTT.

The chain couples TRBV6-5 to TRBJ2-1; 11 bases align to TRBD2. V shed 4 bases and J 7 bases; nucleotides not matched to a gene: 6. Germline V gene data show CDR1 as MNHEY and CDR2 as SVGAGI. The CDR3 length is 15 residues. The CDR3: CASSSLAGGWNEQFF. Written as DNA, the CDR3 is TGTGCCAGCAGTTCCTTAGCGGGGGGGTGGAATGAGCAGTTCTTC.

The CDR3 loop reads CASNNDRDNTEAFF. CDR3 sequence (DNA): TGTGCCAGCAATAACGACAGGGACAACACTGAAGCTTTCTTT. This sequence joins TRBV28 and TRBJ1-1; 7 nucleotides line up with TRBD1. The V segment lost 7 bases and the J segment 2 bases; nucleotides outside the gene matches: 7. This CDR3 has 14 amino acids. The V gene's germline CDR1 is MDHEN and CDR2 SYDVKM.

In its sample, this clone was seen once. The J gene is TRBJ1-2, the V gene TRBV19; D is unresolved. CDR3 length equals 13 residues. Trimming shortened V by 5 bases and J by 0 bases, and 7 bases separated the two germline ends. Germline V gives CDR1 LNHDA, CDR2 SQIVND (reference sequence). CDR3 amino acids: CASSFTANYGYTF. CDR3 in DNA: TGTGCCAGTAGTTTCACAGCTAACTATGGCTACACCTTC.